The 27 T cell receptor beta chains below were found in one sample sequenced in a study of T cell responses to AZD1222 COVID-19 vaccine. Clones were read by immunoSEQ multiplex PCR, and TCRdb kept only the in-frame ones, dropping some. This table has 180,000 or so clones, around 94% appearing once. The sample was peripheral blood, taken on day 0 of AZD1222 vaccination. These receptors were obtained from an adult in good health.

V gene TRBV25-1 combines with J gene TRBJ2-5, with D possibly matching TRBD1 (5 bases). CDR3 length: 14 residues. Trimming stripped 1 base from V and 1 base from J, with 7 bases between. Germline lookup yields CDR1 MGHDK and CDR2 SYGVNS. CDR3 residues: CASSEFRGQETQYF. CDR3 DNA sequence: TGTGCCAGCAGTGAATTTAGGGGCCAAGAGACCCAGTACTTC.

The chain joins TRBV19 to TRBJ1-2, with 11 nucleotides matching TRBD1. Germline CDR1 LNHDA, CDR2 SQIVND (reference sequence). The V segment lost 6 bases and the J segment 2 bases; nucleotides outside the gene matches: 2. The CDR3 consists of 14 residues. The CDR3 DNA is TGTGCCAGTAGCCGGGACAGGGGGAACTATGGCTACACCTTC. It yields the protein CASSRDRGNYGYTF.

The chain employs TRBV13 and TRBJ2-2, with D unresolved. CDR1 and CDR2 from the germline V gene are PRHDT and FYEKMQ (reference sequence). CDR3 size: 15 residues. V shed 5 bases and J shed 5 bases, with 15 bases lying between them. Here the CDR3 reads CASSPGRGRTGELFF. CDR3 DNA sequence: TGTGCCAGCAGCCCCGGGCGAGGTCGGACCGGGGAGCTGTTTTTT.

The chain links TRBV20-1 to TRBJ1-1; D gene ambiguous. Germline V gives CDR1 DFQATT, CDR2 SNEGSKA (reference sequence). This CDR3 region has 11 residues. V was pared by 8 bases and J by 5 bases, with 12 bases between. As DNA, the CDR3 is TGCAGTATCGCTGGGCGGACTGAAGCTTTCTTT. Its protein product is CSIAGRTEAFF.

CDR3 amino acids: CASTPDFSGNTIYF. CDR3 in DNA: TGTGCCAGTACCCCGGACTTCTCTGGAAACACCATATATTTT. The chain joins TRBV19 to TRBJ1-3, with D hard to call. This CDR3 spans 14 amino acids. V dropped 7 bases and J dropped 0 bases, with 10 bases sitting between them. CDR1 LNHDA and CDR2 SQIVND come from the germline V gene (reference sequence).

J is TRBJ2-1 and V is TRBV18, with 13 bases that match TRBD2. The CDR3 sequence is 17 residues long. CDR1 and CDR2 from the germline V gene are KGHSH and LQKENI. Losses at the gene ends were 3 bases for V and 0 bases for J; bases not matched to a gene: 2. The CDR3 DNA reads as TGTGCCAGCTCACCGGGACTAGCGGGAATCTCCTACAATGAGCAGTTCTTC. Its translation: CASSPGLAGISYNEQFF.

The chain couples TRBV5-1 to TRBJ2-5, with D unclear. The CDR3 loop spans 14 amino acids. Trimming stripped 0 bases from V and 5 bases from J, with 11 bases between. Germline V gene data show CDR1 as SGHRS and CDR2 as YFSETQ. For the CDR3, the DNA is TGCGCCAGCAGCTTGGTGGGTTATGAGGAGACCCAGTACTTC. Translated, it gives CASSLVGYEETQYF.

V gene TRBV12-3 or TRBV12-4 combines with J gene TRBJ1-1, with D possibly TRBD1 on 5 matching bases. Between the trimmed V and J ends, which lost 6 bases and 4 bases, there was a span of 12 bases. This CDR3 is built from 13 residues. Here the CDR3 reads CASRTWGGTEAFF. The CDR3 DNA is TGTGCCAGCAGGACCTGGGGGGGCACTGAAGCTTTCTTT.

The V and J genes are TRBV5-4 and TRBJ1-6; 10 nucleotides agree with TRBD1. Germline CDR1 reads SGHNT; CDR2 reads YYREEE (reference sequence). CDR3 length: 14 residues. The V and J ends lost 4 bases and 9 bases, in that order; junction bases with no gene match: 4. The CDR3 region has the DNA TGTGCCAGCAGCGTCGGGACAGGGGTTTCACCCCTCCACTTT. This encodes CASSVGTGVSPLHF.

The rearrangement joins TRBV11-2 to TRBJ1-5, with a weak D call TRBD1 (5 bases). Trimming took 3 bases from V and 5 from J, leaving 11 bases between them. The CDR3 consists of 14 residues. The germline V gene has CDR1 SGHAT and CDR2 FQNNGV. CDR3 sequence: CASSLAGGYQPQHF. The CDR3 DNA reads as TGTGCCAGCAGCTTGGCCGGGGGGTATCAGCCCCAGCATTTT.

The J gene is TRBJ2-7, the V gene TRBV2, with 7 bases matching TRBD1. The CDR3 totals 15 residues. Germline V gene sequence: CDR1 SNHLY, CDR2 FYNNEI. V dropped 1 base and J dropped 0; count of bases not matched to a gene: 3. CDR3 nucleotide sequence: TGTGCCAGCAGTGAAGGAGGGGGCGTCTCCTACGAGCAGTACTTC. This gives the protein CASSEGGGVSYEQYF.

The gene calls are TRBV19 and TRBJ1-6, with D unresolved. The CDR3 loop spans 12 amino acids. Germline CDR1 LNHDA, CDR2 SQIVND (reference sequence). With 6 bases removed from V and 7 bases from J, the gap between germline ends came to 7 bases. DNA of the CDR3: TGTGCCAGTAGCGCCCAGAATTCACCCCTCCACTTT. Translated, it gives CASSAQNSPLHF.

The chain couples TRBV7-9 to TRBJ2-4, with D possibly matching TRBD2 (5 bases). Germline V lookup: CDR1 SEHNR, CDR2 FQNEAQ (reference sequence). Trimming pared 5 bases from V and 5 bases from J, leaving 13 bases between. The CDR3 contains 14 residues. The CDR3 is CASSRRGWENIQYF. CDR3 coding DNA: TGTGCCAGCAGCCGTCGGGGTTGGGAAAACATTCAGTACTTC.

The rearrangement uses TRBV7-8 and TRBJ1-4, with D maybe TRBD1 (6 bases). Germline V gives CDR1 SGHVS, CDR2 FQNEAQ. This CDR3 is 15 amino acids long. V shed 5 bases and J shed 0 bases, with 10 bases lying between them. The CDR3 DNA follows: TGTGCCAGCAGCACCGCAGGGGCAACTAATGAAAAACTGTTTTTT. Residues: CASSTAGATNEKLFF.

The chain uses TRBV30 and TRBJ2-5, with D hard to call. Germline values: CDR1 GTSNPN, CDR2 SVGIG (reference sequence). CDR3 length: 14 residues. The V end was cut by 0 bases, the J end by 2 bases, with 10 bases between. Here the CDR3 DNA reads TGTGCCTGGAGTGTACTCCTGGGACAAGAGACCCAGTACTTC. Its protein product is CAWSVLLGQETQYF.

This chain links TRBV29-1 with TRBJ1-1, with D hard to call. V lost 6 bases and J lost 2, with 10 bases in between. The CDR3 covers 12 residues. Germline CDR1 SQVTM, CDR2 ANQGSEA. The CDR3 reads CSVTDRNTEAFF. Written as DNA, the CDR3 is TGCAGCGTCACTGACCGAAACACTGAAGCTTTCTTT.

This chain links TRBV27 with TRBJ1-1; D is unclear. The germline CDR1 and CDR2 sequences are MNHEY and SMNVEV (reference sequence). With 5 bases removed from V and 1 base from J, the gap between germline ends came to 11 bases. This CDR3 spans 14 amino acids. The chain's CDR3 is CASSKLSQNTEAFF. The CDR3 DNA reads as TGTGCCAGCAGTAAATTATCCCAGAACACTGAAGCTTTCTTT.

The V gene is TRBV30, the J gene TRBJ2-7; 7 bases align to TRBD1. The CDR3 runs 16 residues. V lost 3 bases to trimming and J lost 4 bases; unmatched junction nucleotides: 15. CDR1 is GTSNPN, CDR2 SVGIG, per germline (reference sequence). The CDR3 sequence: CAWRDVRGTDPYEQYF. CDR3 bases: TGTGCCTGGAGGGACGTACGAGGGACAGATCCTTACGAGCAGTACTTC.

The rearrangement uses TRBV7-8 and TRBJ2-7; 11 bases align to TRBD2. This CDR3 contains 12 residues. Germline CDR1 and CDR2: SGHVS and FQNEAQ. The J segment lost 7 bases and the V segment lost 5 bases, leaving 1 base of the junction unmatched. This CDR3 reads CASSRTSGEQYF. The CDR3 DNA reads as TGTGCCAGCAGCCGGACTAGCGGGGAGCAGTACTTC.

V is TRBV11-3 and J is TRBJ1-1; D gene ambiguous. The ends were cut back, 5 bases at V and 3 bases at J, with 10 bases in the middle. CDR3 length: 13 amino acids. Germline CDR1 SGHNT, CDR2 YENEEA. CDR3 DNA sequence: TGTGCCAGCAGCCCAGGAGTTCACACTGAAGCTTTCTTT. Translating it yields CASSPGVHTEAFF. Together with reference TRBV11-3 and TRBJ1-1, the CDR3 gives the full variable domain: EAGVVQSPRYKIIEKKQPVAFWCNPISGHNTLYWYLQNLGQGPELLIRYENEEAVDDSQLPKDRFSAERLKGVDSTLKIQPAELGDSAVYLCASSPGVHTEAFFGQGTRLTVV.

The rearrangement joins TRBV18 to TRBJ1-2; no reliable D call. The V end lost 2 bases, the J end lost 5 bases, and 6 bases lay between the germline ends. There are 12 residues in the CDR3. From germline, CDR1 is KGHSH and CDR2 LQKENI. CDR3 in amino acids: CASSPIAYGYTF. The DNA for the CDR3 is TGTGCCAGCTCACCAATCGCTTATGGCTACACCTTC.

This clone has just one count. The chain combines TRBV5-4 with TRBJ2-7; D is uncertain. This CDR3 has 16 amino acids. Germline V lookup: CDR1 SGHNT, CDR2 YYREEE (reference sequence). With 0 bases removed from V and 0 bases from J, the gap between germline ends came to 13 bases. CDR3 nucleotides: TGTGCCAGCAGCTTGGATCGTCCAGGACCCTCCTACGAGCAGTACTTC. Its protein is CASSLDRPGPSYEQYF.

The chain has TRBV5-4 and TRBJ1-6; D gene ambiguous. Trimming left V 3 bases short and J 5 bases short, with 6 bases between. CDR3 length equals 13 residues. Germline loops: CDR1 SGHNT, CDR2 YYREEE (reference sequence). The CDR3 nucleotides are TGTGCCAGCAGCTCGAGAGATAATTCACCCCTCCACTTT. Amino acid sequence: CASSSRDNSPLHF.

V usage is TRBV7-8 and J usage is TRBJ2-3; tentatively, D is TRBD2 (5 bases). V lost 5 bases to trimming and J lost 4 bases, with 22 bases between them. Germline loops: CDR1 SGHVS, CDR2 FQNEAQ. CDR3 length equals 17 residues. Here the CDR3 DNA reads TGTGCCAGCAGCCCCCGGAATTCGGTAGGGAGCGCAGATACGCAGTATTTT. Translated: CASSPRNSVGSADTQYF.

The V gene is TRBV3-1 (or the pseudogene TRBV3-2), the J gene TRBJ1-1; no firm D call. V dropped 3 bases and J dropped 1 base, with 0 bases sitting between them. This CDR3 has 11 amino acids. Germline V gene lookup returns CDR1 LGHDT and CDR2 YNNKEL (reference sequence). This CDR3 reads CASSQNTEAFF. DNA for the CDR3: TGTGCCAGCAGCCAGAACACTGAAGCTTTCTTT.

V is TRBV9 and J is TRBJ1-1; D call uncertain. The germline V gene has CDR1 SGDLS and CDR2 YYNGEE. The CDR3 has 14 residues. V shed 3 bases and J shed 3 bases, with 12 bases lying between them. This CDR3 reads CASSDSPWDTEAFF. DNA for the CDR3: TGTGCCAGCAGCGACTCCCCGTGGGACACTGAAGCTTTCTTT.

This chain uses TRBV6-6 with TRBJ1-1, with D perhaps matching TRBD1 (5 bases). CDR1 is MNHNY and CDR2 is SVGAGI in the germline V gene (reference sequence). The CDR3 contains 13 residues. The V and J ends lost 4 bases and 7 bases respectively, with 13 bases between them. CDR3: CASSWTQEGEAFF. The CDR3 DNA is TGTGCCAGCAGTTGGACACAGGAGGGTGAAGCTTTCTTT.